This T cell receptor (beta chain) is drawn from a study of blood T cell repertoires in COVID-19. Study summary: COVID-19 samples from acute and convalescent phases originated in the United States, Italy and Spain. Sample material is recorded as cDNA or gDNA derived from T cells, B-cell-depleted T cells, or PBMCs.

Original methodology: Counts of nucleated cells, estimated from reference gene primer amplification, were obtained. Only in-frame clones appear in the TCRdb table, and some are missing; sequencing was by immunoSEQ multiplex PCR. V and J calls and clone size are as listed in that table; D and trimming were resolved from the DNA. The data show 100,000 to 150,000 clones, 90% seen once. The CDR3 is made up of 14 amino acids. From germline, CDR1 is MNHNS and CDR2 SASEGT. Trimming removed 1 base from V and 8 bases from J, with 14 bases in between. The Seattle patients joined while their infection was active and were tracked longitudinally afterward.

Sequences were obtained from peripheral blood. The sequence derives from a woman aged 55-69 years with COVID-19, enrolled during active disease. V and J are TRBV6-1 and TRBJ1-2; maybe TRBD1 (5 bases). CDR3 region: CASSEGDRRRGYTF. The CDR3, as DNA: TGTGCCAGCAGTGAAGGCGACAGAAGAAGGGGCTACACCTTC.